One sample yielded the 25 T cell receptor beta chains listed below, sequenced in a study of T cell changes during pregnancy in multiple sclerosis. Here immunoSEQ multiplex PCR was the method, and the copy in TCRdb shows in-frame clones only, minus some. The table lists 75,000 to 95,000 clones, approximately 90% of them singletons. Sequencing used peripheral blood, obtained in the first trimester of pregnancy. The receptors were sampled from a female donor in good health, enrolled as a control in a pregnancy study.

The sample holds one count of this clone. V usage is TRBV18 and J usage is TRBJ2-7; D is possibly TRBD1 (6 bases). V was trimmed by 6 bases and J by 2 bases, leaving 11 bases between them. CDR1 is KGHSH and CDR2 is LQKENI in the germline V gene. The CDR3 contains 13 residues. The CDR3 nucleotides read TGTGCCAGCTCCCGACAGGATGCCTACGAGCAGTACTTC. As protein: CASSRQDAYEQYF. The full variable domain, completed using reference TRBV18 and TRBJ2-7, is NAGVMQNPRHLVRRRGQEARLRCSPMKGHSHVYWYRQLPEEGLKFMVYLQKENIIDESGMPKERFSAEFPKEGPSILRIQQVVRGDSAAYFCASSRQDAYEQYFGPGTRLTVT.

The chain carries TRBV27 and TRBJ1-3, with TRBD1 matching 7 bases. There are 16 residues in the CDR3. CDR1 is MNHEY and CDR2 is SMNVEV in the germline V gene (reference sequence). J lost 1 base, V lost 7 bases, and 10 bases had no gene match. In DNA, the CDR3 is TGTGCCAGCAAAACAACAGGGGCGCCTTCTGGAAACACCATATATTTT. Amino acid sequence: CASKTTGAPSGNTIYF.

The V and J genes are TRBV28 and TRBJ1-1, with TRBD1 matching 9 bases. The CDR3 is made up of 14 amino acids. The V gene end was trimmed by 5 bases and the J gene end by 1 base; junction bases not matched to a gene: 2. Looked up from germline, CDR1 is MDHEN and CDR2 is SYDVKM. CDR3 sequence: CASSLQGANTEAFF. Written as DNA, the CDR3 is TGTGCCAGCAGTCTACAGGGGGCGAACACTGAAGCTTTCTTT.

The rearrangement joins TRBV5-1 to TRBJ1-1; D remains ambiguous. Germline V gene lookup returns CDR1 SGHRS and CDR2 YFSETQ. This CDR3 region has 15 residues. Trimming cost V 0 bases and J 3 bases, with 12 bases left between them. The CDR3: CASSLVERGHTEAFF. CDR3 DNA sequence: TGCGCCAGCAGCTTGGTCGAGAGAGGGCACACTGAAGCTTTCTTT.

The table lists this clone with a few counts. The sample contains more than one DNA sequence encoding this CDR3. The V call is TRBV7-9, the J call TRBJ2-2; D ambiguous. Per germline, CDR1 SEHNR and CDR2 FQNEAQ (reference sequence). Trimming removed 5 bases at V and 5 bases at J, with 9 bases between. CDR3 length equals 13 residues. The CDR3 loop reads CASSGRGTGELFF. The CDR3 DNA sequence: TGTGCCAGCAGCGGCAGAGGTACCGGGGAGCTGTTTTTT.

The chain carries TRBV9 and TRBJ2-7, with D unclear. The CDR3 loop spans 14 amino acids. V was shortened by 0 bases and J by 1 base, with 8 bases between the two germline ends. The germline gives CDR1 SGDLS, CDR2 YYNGEE. The DNA of the CDR3 is TGTGCCAGCAGCGTAGATCCAATTTCCTACGAGCAGTACTTC. This sequence encodes CASSVDPISYEQYF.

This rearrangement joins TRBV5-1 to TRBJ1-1; no definite D call. This CDR3 comprises 13 residues. Trimming stripped 0 bases from V and 4 bases from J, with 7 bases between. Germline V gene sequence: CDR1 SGHRS, CDR2 YFSETQ. The CDR3 sequence: CASSLDPGTEAFF. DNA for the CDR3: TGCGCCAGCAGCTTGGATCCGGGCACTGAAGCTTTCTTT.

This clone is a singleton in its sample. The chain joins TRBV4-3 to TRBJ2-3; D unclear. The CDR3 sequence is 15 residues long. V gave up 5 bases and J gave up 0 bases, with 12 bases separating them. Per germline, CDR1 LGHNA and CDR2 YSLEER. The CDR3 spells CASSIQLGSTDTQYF. The CDR3 nucleotides are TGCGCCAGCAGCATTCAGCTCGGGAGCACAGATACGCAGTATTTT.

The gene calls are TRBV7-9 and TRBJ2-1, with D unclear. Looked up from germline, CDR1 is SEHNR and CDR2 is FQNEAQ (reference sequence). The CDR3 extends over 16 amino acids. Trimming cost V 5 bases and J 0 bases, with 14 bases left between them. The CDR3 nucleotides read TGTGCCAGCAGCCCCCGTGTGAGTAGCTCCTACAATGAGCAGTTCTTC. Its protein product is CASSPRVSSSYNEQFF.

V gene TRBV29-1 combines with J gene TRBJ2-3, with TRBD2 identical over 9 bases. The germline gives CDR1 SQVTM, CDR2 ANQGSEA. J was trimmed by 0 bases and V by 6 bases; bases with no gene match: 7. The CDR3 has 15 amino acids. DNA for the CDR3: TGCAGCGTCACCCTAGCGGGGAAAAGCACAGATACGCAGTATTTT. It translates to CSVTLAGKSTDTQYF.

The chain links TRBV7-2 to TRBJ2-7; 9 bases match TRBD2. This CDR3 is built from 16 residues. Trimming at V came to 3 bases and at J to 5 bases, leaving 11 bases not matched to a gene. CDR1 is SGHTA and CDR2 is FQGNSA in the germline V gene. The CDR3 DNA reads as TGTGCCAGCAGCTTGGGGAGCGGGGGGCCGGTCGACGAGCAGTACTTC. Translation gives CASSLGSGGPVDEQYF.

V and J are TRBV28 and TRBJ1-5; 8 bases are shared with TRBD1. Germline V CDR1 and CDR2: MDHEN, SYDVKM. Trimming removed 6 bases from V and 0 bases from J; junction bases left unmatched: 10. The length of the CDR3 is 17 residues. The CDR3 coding sequence is TGTGCCAGCAGAACCCCCGACAGGGGAAGTAGCAATCAGCCCCAGCATTTT. The encoded protein is CASRTPDRGSSNQPQHF.

The chain combines TRBV6-5 with TRBJ1-1; possible D gene TRBD1, 5 bases. Germline CDR1 is MNHEY and CDR2 is SVGAGI. The CDR3 is 14 amino acids. Trimming left V 6 bases short and J 6 bases short, with 17 bases between. CDR3 loop: CASSFLRGGPEAFF. For the CDR3, the DNA is TGTGCCAGCAGCTTTTTAAGGGGAGGCCCTGAAGCTTTCTTT.

This rearrangement joins TRBV19 to TRBJ2-7, with 7 nucleotides matching TRBD1. The CDR3 length is 15 residues. V shed 5 bases, J shed 2 bases, and the junction held 9 bases outside the gene matches. Per germline, CDR1 LNHDA and CDR2 SQIVND (reference sequence). The CDR3 reads CASSLTPRGPYEQYF. Written as DNA, the CDR3 is TGTGCCAGTAGTCTCACCCCTAGGGGGCCCTACGAGCAGTACTTC. Full variable domain (outside the CDR3, taken from reference TRBV19 and TRBJ2-7): DGGITQSPKYLFRKEGQNVTLSCEQNLNHDAMYWYRQDPGQGLRLIYYSQIVNDFQKGDIAEGYSVSREKKESFPLTVTSAQKNPTAFYLCASSLTPRGPYEQYFGPGTRLTVT.

This clone has only a few counts. The CDR3 nucleotides read TGCGCCAGCAGCCAAGAGGCTAGCGGGGGCACAGATACGCAGTATTTT. Amino acid sequence: CASSQEASGGTDTQYF. The chain is built from TRBV4-3 and TRBJ2-3, with 9 nucleotides matching TRBD2. V dropped 0 bases and J dropped 1; count of bases not matched to a gene: 2. The CDR3 is 16 amino acids. The germline CDR1 and CDR2 sequences are LGHNA and YSLEER.

As DNA, the CDR3 is TGCGCCAGCACCTGGGACGGGGACAGGGGGTTACACGAGCAGTACTTC. Encoded protein: CASTWDGDRGLHEQYF. The chain carries TRBV10-2 and TRBJ2-7, with TRBD1 identical over 11 bases. Germline CDR1 reads WSHSY; CDR2 reads SAAADI. V trimming: 7 bases; J trimming: 5 bases; junction bases outside the gene matches: 13. The CDR3 has 16 amino acids.

The CDR3 region is CASSPPQNTGELFF. Written as DNA, the CDR3 is TGTGCCAGCTCACCACCACAGAACACCGGGGAGCTGTTTTTT. The gene calls are TRBV18 and TRBJ2-2; D is unclear. CDR3 length equals 14 residues. V was clipped by 0 bases and J by 1 base, with 3 bases between them. CDR1 is KGHSH, CDR2 LQKENI, per germline.

The chain combines TRBV28 with TRBJ1-5; possibly TRBD1 for D (6 bases). Trimming stripped 4 bases from V and 9 bases from J, with 10 bases between. The germline CDR1 and CDR2 sequences are MDHEN and SYDVKM. The CDR3 runs 12 residues. The CDR3 spells CASSYRERPQHF. The CDR3 DNA is TGTGCCAGCAGTTACAGGGAGAGGCCCCAGCATTTT. The full variable domain, with the rest looked up from reference TRBV28 and TRBJ1-5, is DVKVTQSSRYLVKRTGEKVFLECVQDMDHENMFWYRQDPGLGLRLIYFSYDVKMKEKGDIPEGYSVSREKKERFSLILESASTNQTSMYLCASSYRERPQHFGDGTRLSIL.

The CDR3 nucleotides read TGTGCCATCAGTGGGACTGATTCCGAGCAGTACTTC. Its protein product is CAISGTDSEQYF. This rearrangement joins TRBV10-3 to TRBJ2-7; D perhaps matches TRBD2 (5 bases). The CDR3 has 12 amino acids. The germline V and J ends were trimmed by 4 bases and 6 bases, with 10 bases remaining between them. Germline V lookup: CDR1 ENHRY, CDR2 SYGVKD.

The CDR3 DNA is TGTGCCAGCAGCGTGGACAGCTATGGCTACACCTTC. It yields the protein CASSVDSYGYTF. The chain joins TRBV5-4 to TRBJ1-2; D possibly corresponds to TRBD1 (6 bases). The V end lost 4 bases, the J end lost 4 bases, and 8 bases lay between the germline ends. Looked up from germline, CDR1 is SGHNT and CDR2 is YYREEE (reference sequence). The CDR3 length is 12 residues.

The chain joins TRBV7-9 to TRBJ2-1, with D possibly matching TRBD2 (5 bases). Between the trimmed V and J ends, which lost 2 bases and 3 bases, there was a span of 11 bases. The CDR3 runs to 15 residues. Germline lookup yields CDR1 SEHNR and CDR2 FQNEAQ (reference sequence). In nucleotides, the CDR3 is TGTGCCAGCAGCTTACGGGATAAGATCTACAATGAGCAGTTCTTC. Residues: CASSLRDKIYNEQFF.

This chain links TRBV16 with TRBJ2-1; D is undetermined. Germline values: CDR1 KGHSY, CDR2 FQNENV. The V end lost 2 bases, the J end lost 0 bases, and 8 bases lay between the germline ends. There are 15 residues in the CDR3. The CDR3 loop is CASSQIESSYNEQFF. CDR3 nucleotides: TGTGCCAGCAGCCAAATAGAGAGCTCCTACAATGAGCAGTTCTTC.

The chain is built from TRBV7-9 and TRBJ1-5, with D unclear. V dropped 3 bases and J dropped 2 bases, with 14 bases sitting between them. This CDR3 comprises 16 residues. Germline CDR1 and CDR2: SEHNR and FQNEAQ (reference sequence). The CDR3 coding sequence is TGTGCCAGCAGCTTGGTCGCTCCGCGGGGCAATCAGCCCCAGCATTTT. Its protein product is CASSLVAPRGNQPQHF.

The genes are TRBV28 and TRBJ2-7; TRBD1 agrees at 12 bases. V gave up 2 bases and J gave up 3 bases; unmatched junction bases: 2. The V gene's germline CDR1 is MDHEN and CDR2 SYDVKM. The CDR3 has 15 amino acids. The CDR3 region is CASSLRDRGLYEQYF. The CDR3 bases are TGTGCCAGCAGTTTACGGGACAGGGGGCTCTACGAGCAGTACTTC.

V usage is TRBV4-3 and J usage is TRBJ1-1; 8 bases are shared with TRBD1. CDR3 length: 16 residues. V shed 4 bases and J 1 base; nucleotides not matched to a gene: 8. Looked up from germline, CDR1 is LGHNA and CDR2 is YSLEER. This CDR3 is CASSPTWTGQNTEAFF. In nucleotides, the CDR3 is TGCGCCAGCAGCCCCACCTGGACAGGGCAGAACACTGAAGCTTTCTTT.